This TCR beta chain appears in the sequencing data of a study of T-cell reconstitution after alpha-beta-depleted transplantation in children (dated by TCRdb to 2016 to 2018). For context, the study as a whole: Using TCR repertoire profiling, the study followed T-cell immune reconstitution in a quantitative way in children after TCRalphabeta/CD19-depleted allogeneic hematopoietic cell transplantation.

Inclusive of the bounding cysteine and phenylalanine, the CDR3 is 16 residues long. Of the read, only the CDR3 DNA is kept; its 48 bases are in frame from base 1. A distance of 15 bases separates the germline ends of V and J, which lose 3 bases and 1 base respectively. Receptors were amplified or captured by PCR. Sequencing was carried out with an Illumina HiSeq 2500. To normalize quantification of the TCRbeta repertoire, the TCR libraries were built with molecular barcoding that relied on unique molecular identifiers. TCRdb reprocessing: public reads trimmed at Q25 with fastp, clones called with MiXCR, in-frame beta chains kept. Records with the same CDR3 protein are collapsed into one entry carrying the most frequent genes and DNA. Within this sample are hundreds of thousands of distinct CDR3 sequences, with 15% to 20% of them counted one time only. Over 25% of the sample lies in the top ten. In light of the paper, this sample's treatment or condition label describes: allogeneic hematopoietic cell transplantation with graft depleted of TCRalphabeta T cells and CD19 B cells. TCRalphabeta/CD19-depleted allogeneic hematopoietic cell grafts were given to the transplant recipients, all of whom were children.

General conclusions and limits of the study: Over subsequent months, a decline in hyperexpanded clone frequencies was noted, and after one year, T-cell counts and TCRbeta diversity were mostly ascribed to newly produced T cells. In some patients, the high TCRbeta diversity seen at day 60 was put down to recipient T cells and intrathymic progenitors that had survived conditioning. About two months after transplant, the apparently early recovery of alphabetaT-cell counts reportedly depended on just several hundred clones that had expanded rapidly and came from non-depleted graft cells.

This clonotype has a count of ten or more. Its antigen has not been determined. Base qualities were left out, and no much larger clone turns up one base away. The chain is made from TRBV12-3 or TRBV12-4 and TRBJ1-1, with the D gene uncertain. The receptor's source is a boy under two years old who had a stem cell transplant for Wiskott-Aldrich syndrome, so the T cells may come from the graft donor. The sequences come from PBMCs, mostly from graft donor cells, collected 360 days after TCRalphabeta/CD19-depleted stem cell transplant. The nucleotide sequence is TGTGCCAGCAGTTTTGGCCCCGGGAGAAAGAACACTGAAGCTTTCTTT. Its translation is CASSFGPGRKNTEAFF.